Sequencing of this TCR beta chain was carried out in a study of cytomegalovirus exposure and HLA in healthy donors (dated by TCRdb to about 2017). Notes on the research overall: An earlier analysis of approximately 550 of the donors reported more than 250 Gb of sequence data and around 120 million unique TCR beta sequences from roughly 180 million T cells. Approximately 300 gigabases of sequencing data and 70 million to 95 million unique TCR sequences made up an early release that covered under 750 HLA-typed donors. Of the roughly 400 genotyped donors, 65% to 90% fell in the genetic ancestry cluster associated with self-reported Caucasian donors. The study was designed to test whether signatures of past pathogen exposure could be identified by cataloging public T cell receptors. The T cell repertoires of around 670 subjects were profiled by immunosequencing and related to cytomegalovirus serostatus. Along with the approximately 620-subject first cohort, a separate validation cohort of over 90 different subjects was used. To predict cytomegalovirus infection status, the study combined high-throughput TCR immunosequencing, statistical association of individual TCRs with disease status, and machine learning. A later analysis re-examined previously published TCR beta repertoires from just over 650 donors and added high-resolution HLA genotyping to investigate patterns of TCR occurrence. The later analysis used no new phenotypic data to find candidate immune exposures, relying instead on TCR beta sequences and their occurrence across donors. To decide whether each TCR beta V gene segment behaved as functional or pseudogenic, an earlier analysis of several hundred of the donors relied on high-throughput TCR beta sequencing. Donor age, sex, ethnicity and CMV serostatus were compiled alongside the repertoire data. Genome-wide SNP genotypes for about 60% of the roughly 670 donors were used in a later genetic analysis, which treated that subset as a discovery cohort. All discovery cohort repertoires had been generated using a single sequencing platform. Class I and class II HLA loci were covered by the typing at four-digit resolution. The number of donors typed differed by locus, with about 620-630 for A, B, C, DRB1 and DQB1, roughly 550 for DQA1, 606 for DPA1, and around 460 for DPB1. Because of strong linkage in the cohort, five DR-DQ haplotypes were treated as single units for association and clustering. Across some 400 genotyped donors of the cohort, an average of about 200,000 unique TCR beta nucleotide sequences per donor were sequenced, and around 19% of those sequences were non-productive. The full study reports these points: HLA typing was unavailable for some donors at each locus, so association tests used only the typed subset. V-gene and J-gene trimming of TCR beta chains was associated with a missense DCLRE1C variant in a later genetic analysis, and the association was replicated in an independent cohort. In a later analysis, several top co-occurrence clusters were reported to appear linked to parvovirus B19, influenza, CMV and Epstein-Barr virus. In a later analysis, TCR association rates were found to vary across HLA loci, with the most associated TCRs seen for DRB1 alleles and the fewest for HLA-C alleles. In a later analysis, HLA-associated TCR beta chains were found to be more clonally expanded and to have lower generation probabilities than equally common non-associated chains. Assigning TCR associations to individual alleles was difficult when HLA alleles, especially DR and DQ, strongly co-occurred. A further reported finding was that TCR beta sequences accurately predicted the HLA-A and HLA-B alleles for most subjects in the first cohort. An earlier analysis of some 590 of the donors showed that most TCR beta V segments appeared in productive rearrangements either about 87% or about 30% of the time, which broadly matched IMGT annotations. In a later analysis, over 15,000 TCR beta sequences were associated with specific HLA alleles at a false discovery rate of 0.05. Correlated functional status among segregating V segments might be attributable to linkage disequilibrium, but an unknown experimental factor could not be ruled out. In this cohort, only TCR beta chains were sequenced, and detectable features were limited by the absence of alpha or paired-chain data. In a later genetic analysis, fewer N-insertions in productive TCRs were reported among donors in an Asian-associated ancestry cluster than the roughly 700-donor mean. The classifier was reported to diagnose cytomegalovirus status with high specificity and sensitivity in both the original and validation cohorts. While some public TCRs were present in many individuals, most TCR sequences turned up only very rarely across donors. In vitro tests confirmed that three of the cytomegalovirus-associated TCR beta chains recognize cytomegalovirus antigens. A cluster of highly shared sequence variants was judged likely to be a technical artifact of the sequencing pipeline. According to the authors, the approach could potentially be generalized to other disease states and immunological phenotypes. Some 15 rarely observed V segments, including chromosome 9 orphons, were excluded from the earlier analysis of several hundred of the donors because counts were too low. In the study, 150 to 200 TCR beta chains were listed as associated with cytomegalovirus. In a later analysis, most CMV-associated TCR beta chains were found to appear HLA-restricted, with HLA associations seemingly driven largely by CMV exposure. CMV serostatus was the only immune exposure information available for the cohort. Roughly uniform sequencing depth across donors was assumed in presence/absence analyses, although this assumption may not hold. Some IMGT-functional V segments, including TRBV6-2 and TRBV6-3, could not be told apart with the 87-base-pair reads, so those segments were excluded.

The library was prepared using the immunoSEQ multiplex PCR assay. For the multiplex PCR, a mixture combining 60 forward primers for TCR Vbeta segments and 13 reverse primers for TCR Jbeta segments was used. The CDR3 region of rearranged TCR beta genes was amplified from genomic DNA by a multiplex PCR assay. The Illumina HiSeq System was used to sequence the amplified TCR beta libraries as 87-base-pair reads. In the source study's methods: In a later analysis, some 80 million unique TCR beta chains were counted across the approximately 670 repertoires, and roughly 11 million of these chains were shared by at least two donors. To remove PCR and sequencing errors, raw reads were error-corrected and collapsed into unique sequences using a nearest-neighbor algorithm that merged closely related sequences. Alignment of CDR3 sequences to IMGT reference sequences was used to assign V, D and J gene segments. For a sequence to be retained, a match of at least six nucleotides to both a V gene segment and a J gene segment was required. A rearrangement was called productive if the CDR3 had no stop codons and remained in frame with V and J, and every other rearrangement was called non-productive. Following IMGT convention, CDR3 was defined as the stretch from the second conserved V-encoded cysteine up to the conserved J-encoded phenylalanine. Sequences without an unambiguous match to a single V gene segment were excluded from the earlier analysis of approximately 600 of the donors. In an earlier analysis of almost 600 of the donors, a V segment was called functional when productive rearrangements were above 56.7%, and segregating when the standard deviation between donors exceeded 5%. To diagnose cytomegalovirus status from the catalog of TCR beta chain sequences, a statistical classification framework was built. In a later analysis, TCR nucleotide sequences were compared against IMGT/GENE-DB human TR gene sequences so that V and J genes could be assigned. In a later analysis, CDR3 sequences and most-parsimonious VDJ recombination scenarios were assigned using the TCRdist pipeline. In a later analysis, each TCR beta chain was defined by its CDR3 amino acid sequence together with its V-gene family, and reads lacking a unique V-gene family were excluded. In a later analysis, approximately 590 highly shared, low-generation-probability nucleotide sequences were removed to address suspected cross-contamination and a sequencing artifact. In a later analysis, a clonal expansion index for each public chain was calculated from normalized within-repertoire ranks of inferred template counts. In a later analysis, generation probabilities were computed with a VDJ recombination model fitted to out-of-frame rearrangements, and the resulting probabilities were checked against IGoR. In a later analysis, hypergeometric tests were used to score TCR-TCR, TCR-HLA and TCR-CMV co-occurrence, with a repertoire-size bias correction applied to TCR pairs. To estimate false discovery rates, a later analysis permuted the HLA or CMV assignments 20 times. In a later analysis, co-occurring TCRs were grouped with DBSCAN, and TCRdist sequence similarity was added when clustering was performed within HLA-allele-positive subsets. Repertoires with fewer than 30,000 or more than 120,000 public chains, plus five repertoires with anomalous nucleotide sharing, were excluded from co-occurrence clustering. The table was pulled from immuneACCESS by TCRdb, which kept in-frame rearrangements only. Such tables lose some clones; where checked, under half of the loss comes from unresolved V genes, and the rest has no known cause. Clonal size and the V and J genes are those of that table, whereas D and trimming came from the DNA. The sample table contains about 130,000 clones; only one count was recorded for about three quarters of them. 13% of the sample rests with the top ten.

In total, 600 or so healthy bone marrow donors made up the cohort. Cohort members were all nominally healthy when sampled, although unrecorded immune exposures were likely present. The donor was CMV seropositive and was included in the group of some 290 seropositive cohort members. A peripheral blood sample was provided by each donor, and peripheral blood mononuclear cells were used for TCR beta sequencing. Genomic DNA was extracted from the blood cell samples with the Qiagen DNeasy Blood Extraction Kit. V gives up 5 bases and J gives up 1 base, and the segment between their germline ends measures 17 bases. Inclusive of the bounding cysteine and phenylalanine, the CDR3 is 15 residues long. The CDR3 DNA has 45 bases and is translated from base 1. For CDR1 and CDR2, the germline V gene (reference sequence) lists GTSNPN and SVGIG. Notes on this clone: The antigen this receptor binds is unknown. No much larger clone is present one base from it, and per-base qualities are unavailable.

Sequencing was performed on PBMCs. The clonotype comes from a woman aged 60 to 75 in good health and CMV-seropositive. The rearrangement joined TRBV30 to TRBJ1-1; TRBD1 is perhaps the D gene, given 5 matching bases. The CDR3 protein: CAWAGGSKWNTEAFF. The nucleotide sequence reads TGTGCCTGGGCCGGGGGGAGCAAGTGGAACACTGAAGCTTTCTTT.